The clone carrying this T cell receptor beta chain was counted a single time. This sample was taken from a study of blood T cell repertoires in COVID-19. Background on the study: Samples representing acute and convalescent COVID-19 were sourced from the United States, Italy and Spain. Nucleic acid was either cDNA or gDNA, and it came from T cells, B-cell-depleted T cells, or PBMCs.

CDR3 length: 15 amino acids. Trimming at V came to 7 bases and at J to 5 bases, leaving 7 bases not matched to a gene. Germline values: CDR1 SGHVS, CDR2 FNYEAQ. Under the authors' procedure: From reference gene primer amplification, estimates of nucleated cell counts were derived. Sequencing used immunoSEQ multiplex PCR; TCRdb keeps in-frame clones, though not all of them. V and J calls and clone size are as listed in that table; D and trimming were resolved from the DNA. There are roughly 190,000 clones in the sample; around 84% occur only once, and under 15% lies in the top ten. Material: peripheral blood. This chain links TRBV7-6 with TRBJ2-1; TRBD1 matches at 11 bases. The receptor was isolated from a man under 40 with active or convalescent COVID-19. CDR3 DNA: TGTGCCAGCAAAGCGGGACAGGGGGGCAACAATGAGCAGTTCTTC. It translates to CASKAGQGGNNEQFF.